The clone carrying this TCR beta chain was recorded a few times. The sample belongs to a study of T cell responses to AZD1222 COVID-19 vaccine. Trimming took 6 bases from V and 1 from J; bases not matched to a gene: 3. The V gene's germline CDR1 is LNHDA and CDR2 SQIVND (reference sequence). CDR3 length: 15 residues. Clones were read by immunoSEQ multiplex PCR, and TCRdb kept only the in-frame ones, dropping some. This table holds about 84,000 clones, approximately 85% found once. The sequence derives from an adult who received the AZD1222 COVID-19 vaccine. This chain connects TRBV19 to TRBJ2-1; 10 bases match TRBD1. The source material was peripheral blood, sampled 28 days after the second AZD1222 dose. DNA of the CDR3: TGTGCCAGTAGATCGGGACAGGGGTCCTACAATGAGCAGTTCTTC. Protein product: CASRSGQGSYNEQFF.